This T cell receptor beta chain was captured by sequencing in a study of OX40 agonist ivuxolimab in advanced cancers. Study-wide background: The dose of intravenous ivuxolimab that patients received every 2 weeks ranged from 0.01 to 10 mg/kg.

Germline V gene lookup returns CDR1 SGHDT and CDR2 YYEEEE. With 1 base removed from V and 7 bases from J, the gap between germline ends came to 15 bases. This CDR3 comprises 15 residues. Measured with immunoSEQ multiplex PCR; TCRdb has only the in-frame clones, and not every one. The sample yields roughly 45,000 clones, 80% to 95% seen once. V gene TRBV5-6 combines with J gene TRBJ1-5; no clear D gene. This TCR was recovered from an adult with an advanced solid tumor such as melanoma, head and neck, liver or kidney cancer. The starting material was CD4+ or CD8+ T cells sorted from blood, obtained in a trial of the OX40 agonist ivuxolimab. The CDR3 loop reads CASSLNDPAGQPQHF. The CDR3 DNA reads TGTGCCAGCAGCTTGAATGACCCCGCTGGGCAGCCCCAGCATTTT.